This T cell receptor beta chain was recovered during a study of T cell responses to AZD1222 COVID-19 vaccine. TCRdb keeps only in-frame clones here, not all; method: immunoSEQ multiplex PCR. In the table there are about 130,000 clones, less than 95% of which are singletons. Findings of the study overall: Vaccination with two AZD1222 doses was followed by a rise in Spike-specific TCR breadth and depth. Close to half of spike-specific TCRs reportedly recognize unmutated variant regions.

With respect to this clone: No antigen is known for it.

V was cut by 0 bases and J by 12 bases, with 11 bases left in between. The CDR3 consists of 13 residues. The germline V gene encodes CDR1 MNHEY and CDR2 SVGAGI. The sequences come from peripheral blood, collected on day 0 of MenACWY control vaccination. This TCR was sampled from an adult in good health. The chain couples TRBV6-5 to TRBJ1-4; D gene uncertain. The CDR3 DNA is TGTGCCAGCAGTTACTCGTTGCAGGCAGAACTGTTTTTT. Translated, it gives CASSYSLQAELFF.